This entry features one T cell receptor (beta chain) sequence. Its antigen is currently not known. Base qualities are missing; no much larger clone stands one base away. The data belong to a study of blood T cell repertoires in COVID-19 (TCRdb year 2020). Regarding the study in general: Collaborator samples came from the United States, Italy and Spain and covered acute and convalescent phases of COVID-19. The material from the prospective study consisted of cDNA or gDNA derived from T cells, B-cell-depleted T cells, or PBMCs. The dataset comprised deeply sampled blood TCRbeta repertoires from subjects exposed to, actively infected with, or recovered from COVID-19. The repertoires were released in a freely available public database intended as a resource for research on the immune response to SARS-CoV-2. Samples came from the ongoing ImmuneRACE study (first 160 participants) plus 1,254 subjects from 6 global collaborators. The sample metadata nearly always contained a de-identified subject ID, COVID-19 status, age in years and sex. Where available, HLA class I and class II types were obtained from metadata supplied by the sample provider rather than from assay-based typing. Broad study findings and their caveats: How much clinical and demographic metadata was included differed by source and by participant, and the metadata was provided uncurated.

V is clipped by 0 bases and J by 0 bases, and the sequence between their germline boundaries is 7 bases long. From the germline V gene, CDR1 is SGDLS and CDR2 is YYNGEE. The CDR3 measures 14 amino acids from cysteine to phenylalanine. Of all the DNA, just the CDR3 is kept, 42 bases in frame from base 1. TCRbeta CDR3 regions were amplified from genomic DNA using the immunoSEQ Assay, a bias-controlled multiplex PCR. From the authors' description of their analysis: The number of nucleated cells in each sample was estimated by amplification of reference gene primers within the assay. To quantify the absolute abundance of each unique TCRbeta CDR3 rearrangement, sequence reads were collapsed and filtered. For each sample, productive Simpson clonality was calculated by taking the square root of Simpson's diversity index across productive rearrangements. What TCRdb holds here is the immuneACCESS table cut down to in-frame rearrangements. Part of the clones is not present; checked against another copy, under half of the missing clones reflect an unresolved V gene, and the others are unexplained. The V and J calls and clone size were taken over from that table, and D and trimming were inferred from the DNA. This sample has 140,000 to 150,000 clones in its table, and around 86% of those were observed once. More than 6.5% of the sample rests with the top ten.

Each collaborating institution followed its own protocols to collect whole blood in K2EDTA tubes. For TCRbeta analysis, collaborators shipped samples as frozen whole blood, isolated PBMCs, or DNA extracted from either of those sample types. Input material: peripheral blood. This sequence was found in a human donor in a cohort sampled during active COVID-19. In this chain, TRBV9 is recombined with TRBJ2-7; possibly the D gene is TRBD1, per 6 matching bases. The CDR3 amino acid sequence is: CASSVDRVSYEQYF. The base sequence is TGTGCCAGCAGCGTAGACAGGGTCTCCTACGAGCAGTACTTC. The CDR3 plus the reference TRBV9 and TRBJ2-7 genes for the other parts give the full variable domain: DSGVTQTPKHLITATGQRVTLRCSPRSGDLSVYWYQQSLDQGLQFLIQYYNGEERAKGNILERFSAQQFPDLHSELNLSSLELGDSALYFCASSVDRVSYEQYFGPGTRLTVT.